Listed here are 20 T cell receptor beta chains from one sample, sequenced in a study of blood T cells in healthy people across ages. Alongside a J-beta primer mix, a sample-barcoded 5' primer served in a second PCR lasting about 7 to 12 cycles. TCRdb passed the 5' RACE reads through MiXCR, listing each CDR3 protein once. The sample lists around 1,600,000 distinct CDR3 sequences; approximately 39% were seen once. The sample comprised blood. These receptor sequences come from a woman aged 18-29 years in good health.

Note on this clonotype: This sequence may be a read error, since a much larger clone differs from it by one base. Since the CDR3 does not end with the conserved phenylalanine or tryptophan, this likely comes from a read error. This sequence joins TRBV20-1 and TRBJ2-1; 8 bases map to TRBD1. The CDR3 sequence is 14 residues long. Germline loops: CDR1 DFQATT, CDR2 SNEGSKA (reference sequence). V lost 5 bases and J lost 8; bases outside the gene matches: 11. CDR3 DNA sequence: TGCAGTGCTCCCCGGACAGGGTTTATCTATGAGCAGTTCTTA. It codes for CSAPRTGFIYEQFL.

The rearrangement uses TRBV27 and TRBJ2-5; 11 positions agree with TRBD2. This CDR3 is built from 17 residues. CDR1 is MNHEY, CDR2 SMNVEV, per germline (reference sequence). After removal of 1 base from V and 3 bases from J, the junction contained 7 bases not matched to a gene. The CDR3 region is CASSLYFLAGGEETQYF. The CDR3 DNA is TGTGCCAGCAGTTTATACTTTCTAGCGGGGGGTGAAGAGACCCAGTACTTC.

This clonotype was seen once. V is TRBV6-6 and J is TRBJ2-4, with 7 bases identical to TRBD1. V dropped 2 bases and J dropped 13; count of bases not matched to a gene: 11. This CDR3 contains 14 residues. Germline V CDR1 and CDR2: MNHNY, SVGAGI (reference sequence). DNA for the CDR3: TGTGCCAGCAGTTACGGAAACAGGGGCTGGGAGCAGTACTTC. It is translated as CASSYGNRGWEQYF.

V usage is TRBV29-1 and J usage is TRBJ2-3; TRBD2 matches at 14 bases. Germline CDR1 SQVTM, CDR2 ANQGSEA. This CDR3 spans 14 amino acids. V lost 7 bases, J lost 2 bases, and 2 bases stayed unmatched. The CDR3 nucleotides read TGCAGCGGGACTAGCGGGGGGACCACAGATACGCAGTATTTT. This codes for CSGTSGGTTDTQYF.

The chain is built from TRBV9 and TRBJ2-1, with a possible D match to TRBD2 (5 bases). The CDR3 runs to 16 residues. Germline V gene data show CDR1 as SGDLS and CDR2 as YYNGEE. The germline V and J ends were trimmed by 4 bases and 5 bases, with 19 bases remaining between them. The CDR3 is CASSSEAAGAHNEQFF. CDR3 in DNA: TGTGCCAGCAGCTCAGAGGCGGCGGGCGCTCACAATGAGCAGTTCTTC. Combining the CDR3 with reference TRBV9 and TRBJ2-1 gives the whole variable domain DSGVTQTPKHLITATGQRVTLRCSPRSGDLSVYWYQQSLDQGLQFLIQYYNGEERAKGNILERFSAQQFPDLHSELNLSSLELGDSALYFCASSSEAAGAHNEQFFGPGTRLTVL.

V usage is TRBV7-2 and J usage is TRBJ1-2, with D possibly matching TRBD1 (6 bases). Between the trimmed V and J ends, which lost 1 base and 8 bases, there was a span of 11 bases. The germline V gene has CDR1 SGHTA and CDR2 FQGNSA. The CDR3 has 13 residues. The DNA of the CDR3 is TGTGCCAGCAGCTTAGTCAGGGGAGAAGGCTACACCTTC. Amino acids: CASSLVRGEGYTF.

This clonotype came up a few times. The chain combines TRBV6-2 or TRBV6-3 with TRBJ1-1; D is unclear. V was trimmed by 6 bases and J by 6 bases, leaving 17 bases between them. The CDR3 spans 14 residues. Germline loops: CDR1 MNHEY, CDR2 SVGEGT. CDR3 nucleotides: TGTGCCAGCAGCCAAACCGTTGTCGTCGCTGAAGCTTTCTTT. Its translation: CASSQTVVVAEAFF.

This chain connects TRBV12-3 or TRBV12-4 to TRBJ1-3; D not resolved. V lost 3 bases and J 0 bases, leaving 9 bases between the germline ends. The CDR3 consists of 15 residues. This chain's CDR3 is CASSFGGISGNTIYF. The CDR3 nucleotides read TGTGCCAGCAGTTTTGGCGGAATCTCTGGAAACACCATATATTTT.

The CDR3 coding sequence is TGTGCCAGCAGCTCCACCCGCACAGATACGCAGTATTTT. As protein: CASSSTRTDTQYF. The rearrangement links TRBV7-2 to TRBJ2-3; no definite D call. Trimming removed 4 bases from V and 1 base from J, with 6 bases in between. This CDR3 has 13 amino acids. Germline V gene data show CDR1 as SGHTA and CDR2 as FQGNSA.

The V and J genes are TRBV4-3 and TRBJ2-1, with TRBD2 identical over 13 bases. CDR3 size: 20 residues. V dropped 0 bases and J dropped 1; count of bases not matched to a gene: 9. The germline V gene has CDR1 LGHNA and CDR2 YSLEER. The CDR3 coding sequence is TGCGCCAGCAGCCAAGATAGGGTGACTAGCGGGGGGACTTCCTACAATGAGCAGTTCTTC. Translated, it gives CASSQDRVTSGGTSYNEQFF.

This chain joins TRBV20-1 and TRBJ2-1; D possibly corresponds to TRBD1 (6 bases). CDR1 DFQATT and CDR2 SNEGSKA come from the germline V gene (reference sequence). V was shortened by 5 bases and J by 3 bases, with 14 bases between the two germline ends. This CDR3 spans 14 amino acids. Here the CDR3 reads CSALDRMGYNEQFF. Written as DNA, the CDR3 is TGCAGTGCTCTAGACAGGATGGGCTACAATGAGCAGTTCTTC.

The gene calls are TRBV7-2 and TRBJ2-3; the match to TRBD2 covers 7 bases. There are 16 residues in the CDR3. Germline values: CDR1 SGHTA, CDR2 FQGNSA. V shed 4 bases and J 2 bases; nucleotides not matched to a gene: 9. This chain's CDR3 is CASSSLGAGVTDTQYF. In DNA, the CDR3 is TGTGCCAGCAGCTCCCTTGGGGCGGGGGTCACAGATACGCAGTATTTT.

This clonotype was seen repeatedly, ten times or more. The chain recombines TRBV29-1 with TRBJ2-1, with 7 bases lining up with TRBD2. Trimming took 4 bases from V and 4 from J; bases not matched to a gene: 4. The CDR3 covers 13 residues. Germline V gene sequence: CDR1 SQVTM, CDR2 ANQGSEA. The CDR3 region has the DNA TGCAGCGTTGGAACTAGCGCTTACAATGAGCAGTTCTTC. Its translation: CSVGTSAYNEQFF.

The chain uses TRBV11-2 and TRBJ2-7; D not certain. Germline V gene data show CDR1 as SGHAT and CDR2 as FQNNGV. The CDR3 is 15 amino acids. Deletions cut 5 bases from V and 1 base from J, with 15 bases between. The DNA of the CDR3 is TGTGCCAGCAGCCCCTCCGGCATTATTTCCTACGAGCAGTACTTC. It translates to CASSPSGIISYEQYF. Filled out from reference TRBV11-2 and TRBJ2-7, the complete variable domain reads EAGVAQSPRYKIIEKRQSVAFWCNPISGHATLYWYQQILGQGPKLLIQFQNNGVVDDSQLPKDRFSAERLKGVDSTLKIQPAKLEDSAVYLCASSPSGIISYEQYFGPGTRLTVT.

This clonotype was seen a few times. The V gene is TRBV29-1, the J gene TRBJ1-1; perhaps TRBD1 as D (5 bases). The CDR3 is 12 residues long. V lost 6 bases to trimming and J lost 4 bases, with 12 bases between them. Per the germline V gene, CDR1 is SQVTM and CDR2 is ANQGSEA. In DNA form, the CDR3 reads TGCAGCGTGGGGGGTTGGACCACTGAAGCTTTCTTT. It is translated as CSVGGWTTEAFF.

This clonotype was seen a handful of times. The rearrangement links TRBV20-1 to TRBJ2-3, with D unresolved. The CDR3 contains 14 residues. Trimming took off 3 bases at V and 5 bases at J, with 15 bases between the two ends. Germline CDR1 DFQATT, CDR2 SNEGSKA (reference sequence). CDR3 in DNA: TGCAGTGCTAGGGATCTGTTTGGCGGAGATACGCAGTATTTT. Translation gives CSARDLFGGDTQYF.

The J gene is TRBJ2-2, the V gene TRBV20-1, with D tentatively TRBD2 (5 bases). CDR1 DFQATT and CDR2 SNEGSKA come from the germline V gene (reference sequence). V dropped 0 bases and J dropped 5 bases, with 10 bases sitting between them. The CDR3 totals 14 residues. This chain's CDR3 is CSARDSRGTGELFF. As DNA, the CDR3 is TGCAGTGCTAGAGATAGTAGAGGGACCGGGGAGCTGTTTTTT.

This clonotype was detected a few times. The J gene is TRBJ2-1, the V gene TRBV25-1, with 7 bases lining up with TRBD2. Germline assignment: CDR1 MGHDK and CDR2 SYGVNS. This CDR3 is 17 amino acids long. The V segment lost 1 base and the J segment 2 bases; nucleotides outside the gene matches: 8. CDR3 residues: CASSESRLARPYNEQFF. The CDR3 DNA is TGTGCCAGCAGTGAATCGAGACTAGCCCGCCCCTACAATGAGCAGTTCTTC.

This clonotype was counted only a few times. V and J are TRBV3-1 and TRBJ2-5, with 10 bases that match TRBD2. The V gene's germline CDR1 is LGHDT and CDR2 YNNKEL (reference sequence). This CDR3 has 13 residues. J gave up 3 bases and V 10 bases, and 5 bases lay outside the gene matches. The CDR3 coding sequence is TGTGCCACCGGAGGACTAGCGGAAGAGACCCAGTACTTC. Protein sequence: CATGGLAEETQYF.

J is TRBJ1-2 and V is TRBV12-3 or TRBV12-4; D is uncertain. This CDR3 is built from 14 residues. V lost 6 bases and J 0 bases, leaving 11 bases between the germline ends. The CDR3 is CASSSSSTNYGYTF. The CDR3 nucleotides read TGTGCCAGCAGCTCAAGCTCTACTAACTATGGCTACACCTTC.